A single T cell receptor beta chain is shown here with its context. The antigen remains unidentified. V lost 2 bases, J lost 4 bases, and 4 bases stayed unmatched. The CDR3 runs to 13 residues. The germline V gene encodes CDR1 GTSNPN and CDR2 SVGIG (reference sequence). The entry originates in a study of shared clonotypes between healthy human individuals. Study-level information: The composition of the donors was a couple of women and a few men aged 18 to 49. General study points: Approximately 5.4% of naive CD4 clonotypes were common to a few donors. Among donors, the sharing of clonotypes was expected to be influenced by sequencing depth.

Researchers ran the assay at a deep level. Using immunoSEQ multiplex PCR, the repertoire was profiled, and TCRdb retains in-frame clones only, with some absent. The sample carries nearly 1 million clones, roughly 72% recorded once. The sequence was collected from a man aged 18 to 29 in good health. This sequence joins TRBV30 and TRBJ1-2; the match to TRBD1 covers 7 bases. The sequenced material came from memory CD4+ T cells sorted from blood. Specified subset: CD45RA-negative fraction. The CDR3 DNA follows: TGTGCCTGGAGTCTGGGACAGCTCTATGGCTACACCTTC. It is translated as CAWSLGQLYGYTF.